Sequencing of this TCR beta chain was carried out in a study of T cell repertoires in ileal Crohn's disease (dated by TCRdb to the late 2010s). Regarding the study in general: At the time of surgery, about a third of patients were active smokers, and the median duration of disease was roughly 8.3 years. Every patient underwent surgery because of a complication, which was stricturing disease in around 60% and penetrating disease in around 39%. Postoperative therapy was given to about half of the patients, with thiopurines administered to under 13 patients and anti-TNF agents administered to some 17 patients. TCR repertoire analysis was done in 55 to 70 Crohn's disease patients from a prospective multicentre cohort. The study ran alongside a multicentre cohort designed to identify predictors of early endoscopic recurrence after ileocolonic resection. Endoscopic postoperative recurrence was defined as a Rutgeerts score above i0. A total of roughly 170 mucosal samples from some 60 patients were sequenced, collected from several sites on the surgical specimen and at postoperative endoscopy.

What the authors observed across the whole study: A significantly higher proportion of clonal expansions was observed in active smokers at surgery than in non-smokers (approximately 26% vs 20%, p=0.02). Sorted CD8 T cells carried more high-frequency clones than CD4 T cells, suggesting mucosal expansions were mainly CD8. Only a subgroup of patients, of unstated size, had their mucosal CD4 and CD8 T cells sorted and sequenced. Higher high-frequency clone percentages at surgery were associated with endoscopic recurrence; all patients with clonality above 26.8% (18/57) had recurrence.

Roughly 500 nanograms of biopsy DNA per sample were submitted for commercial TCRB immunosequencing. A two-step, amplification bias-controlled multiplex PCR was used by Adaptive Biotechnology to amplify CDR3 regions from genomic DNA. In the first PCR, primers covered every V and J gene segment, and in the second PCR, barcodes and Illumina adapters were added. CDR3 libraries were sequenced on an Illumina instrument. On the study's bioinformatics: The analysis drew on both the pipelines supplied by the vendor and custom analysis of the raw data in R/Bioconductor running R version 3.3.0. Clonality, ranging from 0 to 1, was calculated as the inverse of the normalised Shannon entropy of all productive clones. High-frequency clones were defined as the share of the repertoire occupied by the top 100 clones, with only clones passing a 95% confidence test being retained. Overlap between samples was measured with the Morisita-Horn index, while repertoire diversity was measured with the Simpson index. Entries here come from immuneACCESS through TCRdb and include only in-frame sequences with V and J called. Some clones fail to appear in such tables; in the studies checked, an unresolved V gene covers under half of the shortfall, and the cause of the remainder is unknown. From that table come the V and J calls and clone size; the DNA was used to work out D and trimming. Within this sample are around 15,000 clones, with 83% of them counted one time only. The ten largest clones represent under 13% of the sample.

Including cysteine and phenylalanine, the CDR3 has 17 amino acids. The retained sequence is limited to the CDR3, 51 bases, with the frame set at the first base. For CDR1 and CDR2, the germline V gene lists SGHDT and YYEEEE. V drops 0 bases and J drops 3 bases, leaving 17 bases in between. Notes on this clone: It has no known antigen specificity. No much larger clonotype is one base removed from it; base qualities were not supplied.

To be eligible, patients had to be adults with ileal or ileocolonic Crohn's disease and an indication for ileocolonic resection. Whole ileal mucosal biopsies were kept frozen at -80 degrees C prior to DNA extraction. Genomic DNA was extracted from frozen whole biopsies with a TRizol-based method and quantified on a NanoDrop 2000 spectrophotometer. This TCR came from an adult with Crohn's disease. The sample comprised ileal tissue. The V and J segments used are TRBV5-6 and TRBJ2-3, with a tentative D gene TRBD2 over 5 matching bases. The encoded CDR3 is CASSLGVLPGGTDTQYF. The sequenced DNA: TGTGCCAGCAGCTTGGGGGTGTTACCTGGAGGTACAGATACGCAGTATTTT.